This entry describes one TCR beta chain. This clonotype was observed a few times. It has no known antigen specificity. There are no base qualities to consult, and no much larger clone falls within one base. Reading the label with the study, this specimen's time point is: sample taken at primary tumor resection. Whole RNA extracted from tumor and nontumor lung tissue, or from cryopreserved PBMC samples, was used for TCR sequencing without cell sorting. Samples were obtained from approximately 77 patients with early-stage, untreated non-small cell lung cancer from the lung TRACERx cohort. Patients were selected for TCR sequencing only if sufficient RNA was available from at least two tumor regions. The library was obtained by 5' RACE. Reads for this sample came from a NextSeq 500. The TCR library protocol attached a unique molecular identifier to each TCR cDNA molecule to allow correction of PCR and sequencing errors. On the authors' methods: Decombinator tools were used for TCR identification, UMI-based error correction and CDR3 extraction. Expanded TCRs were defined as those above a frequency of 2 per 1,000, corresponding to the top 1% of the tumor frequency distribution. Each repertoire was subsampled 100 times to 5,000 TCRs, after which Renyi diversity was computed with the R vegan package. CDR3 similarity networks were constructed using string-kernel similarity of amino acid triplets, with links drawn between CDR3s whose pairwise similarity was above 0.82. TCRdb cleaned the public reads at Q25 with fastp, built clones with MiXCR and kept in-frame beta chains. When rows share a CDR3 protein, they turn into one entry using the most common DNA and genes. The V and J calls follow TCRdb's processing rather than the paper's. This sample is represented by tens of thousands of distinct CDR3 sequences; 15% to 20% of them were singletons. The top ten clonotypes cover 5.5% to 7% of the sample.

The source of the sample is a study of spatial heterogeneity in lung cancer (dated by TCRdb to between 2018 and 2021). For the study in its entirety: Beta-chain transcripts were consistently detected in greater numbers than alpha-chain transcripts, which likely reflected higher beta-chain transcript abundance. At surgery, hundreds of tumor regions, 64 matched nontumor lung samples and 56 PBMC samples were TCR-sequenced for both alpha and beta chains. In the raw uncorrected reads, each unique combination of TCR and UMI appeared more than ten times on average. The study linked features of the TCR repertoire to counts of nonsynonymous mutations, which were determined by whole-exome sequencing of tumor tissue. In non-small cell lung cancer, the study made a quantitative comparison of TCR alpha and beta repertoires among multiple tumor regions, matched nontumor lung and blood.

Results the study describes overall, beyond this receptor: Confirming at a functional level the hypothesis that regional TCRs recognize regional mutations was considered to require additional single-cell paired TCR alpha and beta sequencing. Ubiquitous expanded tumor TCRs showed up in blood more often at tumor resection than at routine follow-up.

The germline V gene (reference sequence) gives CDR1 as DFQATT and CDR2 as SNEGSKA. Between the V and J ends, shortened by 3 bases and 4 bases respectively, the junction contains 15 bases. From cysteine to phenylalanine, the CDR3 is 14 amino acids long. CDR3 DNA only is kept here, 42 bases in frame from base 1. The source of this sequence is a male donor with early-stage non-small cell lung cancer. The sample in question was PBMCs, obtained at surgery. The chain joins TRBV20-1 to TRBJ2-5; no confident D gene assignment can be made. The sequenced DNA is TGCAGTGCTAGTAACGTTGGGGTCGGAGAGACCCAGTACTTC. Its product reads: CSASNVGVGETQYF.